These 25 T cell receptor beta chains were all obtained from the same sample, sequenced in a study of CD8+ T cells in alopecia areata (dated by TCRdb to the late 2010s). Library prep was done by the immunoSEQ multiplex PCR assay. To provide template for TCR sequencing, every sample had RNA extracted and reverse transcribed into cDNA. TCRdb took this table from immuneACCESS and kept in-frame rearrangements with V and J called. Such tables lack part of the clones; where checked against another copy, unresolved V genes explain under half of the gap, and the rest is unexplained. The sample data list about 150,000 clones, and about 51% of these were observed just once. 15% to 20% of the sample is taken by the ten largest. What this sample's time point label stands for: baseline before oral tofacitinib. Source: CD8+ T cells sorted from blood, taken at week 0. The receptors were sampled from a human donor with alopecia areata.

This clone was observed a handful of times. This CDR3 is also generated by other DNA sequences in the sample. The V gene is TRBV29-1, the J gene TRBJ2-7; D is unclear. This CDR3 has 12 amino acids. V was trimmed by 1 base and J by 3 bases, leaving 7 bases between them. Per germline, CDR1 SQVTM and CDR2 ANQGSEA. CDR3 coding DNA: TGCAGCGTTGAAGGGCAGAACTACGAGCAGTACTTC. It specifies CSVEGQNYEQYF.

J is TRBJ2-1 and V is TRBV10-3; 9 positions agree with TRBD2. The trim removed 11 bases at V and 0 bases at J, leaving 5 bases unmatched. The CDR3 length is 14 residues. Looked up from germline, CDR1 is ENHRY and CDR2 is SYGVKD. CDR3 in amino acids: CAVTSGPSYNEQFF. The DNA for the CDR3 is TGTGCCGTCACTAGCGGGCCCTCCTACAATGAGCAGTTCTTC.

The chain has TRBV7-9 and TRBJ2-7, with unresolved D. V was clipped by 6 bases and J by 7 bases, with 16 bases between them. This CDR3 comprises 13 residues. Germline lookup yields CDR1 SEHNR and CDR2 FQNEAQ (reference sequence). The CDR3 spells CASRKDLPPEQYF. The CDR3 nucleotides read TGTGCCAGCAGGAAAGACCTTCCGCCGGAGCAGTACTTC.

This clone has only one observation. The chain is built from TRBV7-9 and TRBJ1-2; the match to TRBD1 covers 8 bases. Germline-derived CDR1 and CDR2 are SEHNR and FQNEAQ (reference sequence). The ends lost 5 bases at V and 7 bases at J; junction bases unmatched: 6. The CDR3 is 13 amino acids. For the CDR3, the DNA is TGTGCCAGCAGCCCGACAGGGGACGGTGGCTACACCTTC. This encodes CASSPTGDGGYTF.

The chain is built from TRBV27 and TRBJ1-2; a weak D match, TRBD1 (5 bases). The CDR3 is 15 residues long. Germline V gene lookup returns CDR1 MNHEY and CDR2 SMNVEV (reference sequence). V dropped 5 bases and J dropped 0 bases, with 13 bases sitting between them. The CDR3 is CASSNRDGTNYGYTF. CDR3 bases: TGTGCCAGCAGTAACCGGGACGGCACTAACTATGGCTACACCTTC.

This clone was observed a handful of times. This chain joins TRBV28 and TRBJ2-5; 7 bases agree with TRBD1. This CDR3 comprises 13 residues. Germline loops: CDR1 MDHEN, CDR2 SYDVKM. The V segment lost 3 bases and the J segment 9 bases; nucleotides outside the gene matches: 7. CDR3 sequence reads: CASSLRTQGAQYF. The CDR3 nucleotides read TGTGCCAGCAGTTTGAGGACCCAGGGGGCCCAGTACTTC.

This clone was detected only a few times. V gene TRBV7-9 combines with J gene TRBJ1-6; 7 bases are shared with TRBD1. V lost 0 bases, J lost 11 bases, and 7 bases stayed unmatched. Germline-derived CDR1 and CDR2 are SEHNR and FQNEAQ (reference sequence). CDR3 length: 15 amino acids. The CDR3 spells CASSLAQGVLTPLHF. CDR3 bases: TGTGCCAGCAGCTTAGCGCAGGGGGTATTGACACCCCTCCACTTT.

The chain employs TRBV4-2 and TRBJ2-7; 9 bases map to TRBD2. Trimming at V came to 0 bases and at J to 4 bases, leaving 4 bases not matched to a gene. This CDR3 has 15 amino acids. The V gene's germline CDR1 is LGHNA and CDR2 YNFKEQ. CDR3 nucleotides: TGTGCCAGCAGCCAAGAGCTAGCGGGGAGATACGAGCAGTACTTC. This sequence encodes CASSQELAGRYEQYF.

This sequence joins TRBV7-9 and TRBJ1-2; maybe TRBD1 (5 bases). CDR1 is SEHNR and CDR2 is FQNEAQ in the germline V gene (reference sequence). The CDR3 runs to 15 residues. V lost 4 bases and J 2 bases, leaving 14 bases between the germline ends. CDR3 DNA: TGTGCCAGCAGCTCCCGGGACTCCCCAAACTATGGCTACACCTTC. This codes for CASSSRDSPNYGYTF.

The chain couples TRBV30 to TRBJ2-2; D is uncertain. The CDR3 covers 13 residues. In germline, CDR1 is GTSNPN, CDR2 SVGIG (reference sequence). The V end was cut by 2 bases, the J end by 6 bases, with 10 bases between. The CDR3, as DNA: TGTGCCTGGAGTCTGGGGTCCTCCGGGGAGCTGTTTTTT. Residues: CAWSLGSSGELFF.

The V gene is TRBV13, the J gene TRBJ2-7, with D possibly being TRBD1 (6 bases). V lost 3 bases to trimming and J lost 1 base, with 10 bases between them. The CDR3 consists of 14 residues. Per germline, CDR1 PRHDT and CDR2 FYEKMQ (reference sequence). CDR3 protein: CASSFGQGSYEQYF. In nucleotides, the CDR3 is TGTGCCAGCAGCTTCGGGCAGGGGTCCTACGAGCAGTACTTC.

The CDR3: CACRKAMRQGGELFF. The CDR3 nucleotides are TGTGCCTGTCGGAAGGCAATGAGACAGGGAGGGGAGCTGTTTTTT. The chain joins TRBV30 to TRBJ2-2, with 7 bases aligning to TRBD1. From germline, CDR1 is GTSNPN and CDR2 SVGIG (reference sequence). With 6 bases clipped from V and 8 bases from J, the junction kept 15 bases outside the gene matches. The CDR3 contains 15 residues.

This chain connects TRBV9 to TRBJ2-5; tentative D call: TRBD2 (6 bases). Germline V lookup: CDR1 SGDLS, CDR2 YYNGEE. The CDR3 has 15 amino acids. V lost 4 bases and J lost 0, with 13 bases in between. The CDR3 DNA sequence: TGTGCCAGCAGCCTTTCGGGACTGAACCAAGAGACCCAGTACTTC. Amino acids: CASSLSGLNQETQYF.

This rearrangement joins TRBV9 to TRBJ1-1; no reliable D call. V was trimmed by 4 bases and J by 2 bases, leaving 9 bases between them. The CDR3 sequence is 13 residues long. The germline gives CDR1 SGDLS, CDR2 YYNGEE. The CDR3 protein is CASSHDTNTEAFF. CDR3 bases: TGTGCCAGCAGCCACGACACCAACACTGAAGCTTTCTTT. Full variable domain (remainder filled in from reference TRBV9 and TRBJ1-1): DSGVTQTPKHLITATGQRVTLRCSPRSGDLSVYWYQQSLDQGLQFLIQYYNGEERAKGNILERFSAQQFPDLHSELNLSSLELGDSALYFCASSHDTNTEAFFGQGTRLTVV.

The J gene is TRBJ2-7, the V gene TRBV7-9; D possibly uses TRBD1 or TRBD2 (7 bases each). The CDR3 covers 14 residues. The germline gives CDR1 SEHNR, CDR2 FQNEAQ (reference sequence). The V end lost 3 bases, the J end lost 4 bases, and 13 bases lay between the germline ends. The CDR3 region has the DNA TGTGCCAGCAGCTTTCCAGGGGGGGCTTACGAGCAGTACTTC. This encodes CASSFPGGAYEQYF. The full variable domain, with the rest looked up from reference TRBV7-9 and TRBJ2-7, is DTGVSQNPRHKITKRGQNVTFRCDPISEHNRLYWYRQTLGQGPEFLTYFQNEAQLEKSRLLSDRFSAERPKGSFSTLEIQRTEQGDSAMYLCASSFPGGAYEQYFGPGTRLTVT.

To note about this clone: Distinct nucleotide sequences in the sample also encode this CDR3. The DNA of the CDR3 is TGTGCCAGCAGTTACGGGACAGGGACCTACGAGCAGTACTTC. Its translation: CASSYGTGTYEQYF. The chain combines TRBV6-5 with TRBJ2-7; 9 bases are shared with TRBD1. This CDR3 has 14 amino acids. Losses at the gene ends were 2 bases for V and 2 bases for J; bases not matched to a gene: 1. The germline gives CDR1 MNHEY, CDR2 SVGAGI.

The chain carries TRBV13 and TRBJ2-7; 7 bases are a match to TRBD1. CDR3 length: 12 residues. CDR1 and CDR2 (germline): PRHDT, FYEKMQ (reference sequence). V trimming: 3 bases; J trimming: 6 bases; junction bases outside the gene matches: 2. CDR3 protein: CASSFDRAEQYF. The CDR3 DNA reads TGTGCCAGCAGCTTTGACAGGGCCGAGCAGTACTTC.

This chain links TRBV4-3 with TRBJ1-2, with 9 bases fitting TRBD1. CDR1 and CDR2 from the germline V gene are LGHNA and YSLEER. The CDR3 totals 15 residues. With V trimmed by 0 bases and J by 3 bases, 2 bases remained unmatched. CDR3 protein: CASSQDRDRDYGYTF. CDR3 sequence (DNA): TGCGCCAGCAGCCAAGACCGGGACAGGGACTATGGCTACACCTTC.

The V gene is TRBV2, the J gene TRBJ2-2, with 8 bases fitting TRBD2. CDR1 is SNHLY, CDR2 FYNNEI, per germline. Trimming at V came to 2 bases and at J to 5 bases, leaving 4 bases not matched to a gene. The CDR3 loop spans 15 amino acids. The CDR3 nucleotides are TGTGCCAGCAGTGAAAGCGGGGGAGAAACCGGGGAGCTGTTTTTT. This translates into CASSESGGETGELFF.

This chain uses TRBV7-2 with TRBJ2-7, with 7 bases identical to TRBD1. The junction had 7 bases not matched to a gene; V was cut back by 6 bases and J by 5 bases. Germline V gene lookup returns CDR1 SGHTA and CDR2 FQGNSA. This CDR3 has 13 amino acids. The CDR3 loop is CASRETGYHEQYF. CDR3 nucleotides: TGTGCCAGCAGAGAGACAGGGTACCACGAGCAGTACTTC.

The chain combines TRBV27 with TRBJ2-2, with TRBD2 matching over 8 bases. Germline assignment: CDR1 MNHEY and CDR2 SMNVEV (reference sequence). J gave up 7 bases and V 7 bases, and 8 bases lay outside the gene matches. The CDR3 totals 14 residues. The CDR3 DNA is TGTGCCAGCACCCCGGGACTAGAATTCGGGGAGCTGTTTTTT. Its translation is CASTPGLEFGELFF.

Here the CDR3 reads CASSPRRTDLKQETQYF. CDR3 bases: TGTGCCAGTAGTCCCCGGCGGACTGATCTGAAGCAAGAGACCCAGTACTTC. The V call is TRBV19, the J call TRBJ2-5; possibly TRBD2 for D (5 bases). The V end was cut by 5 bases, the J end by 2 bases, with 21 bases between. This CDR3 has 17 amino acids. The germline gives CDR1 LNHDA, CDR2 SQIVND (reference sequence).

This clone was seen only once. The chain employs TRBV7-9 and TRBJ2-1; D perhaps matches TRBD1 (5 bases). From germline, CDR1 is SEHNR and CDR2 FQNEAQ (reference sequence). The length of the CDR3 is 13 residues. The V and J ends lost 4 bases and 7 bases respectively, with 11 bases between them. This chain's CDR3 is CASSYPQGNEQFF. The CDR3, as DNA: TGTGCCAGCAGCTACCCCCAGGGTAATGAGCAGTTCTTC.

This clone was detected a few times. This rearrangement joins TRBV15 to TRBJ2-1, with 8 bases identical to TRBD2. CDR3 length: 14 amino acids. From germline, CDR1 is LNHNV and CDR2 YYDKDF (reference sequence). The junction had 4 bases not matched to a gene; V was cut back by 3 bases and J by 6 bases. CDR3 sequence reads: CATSSGSGGNEQFF. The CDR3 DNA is TGTGCCACCAGCAGTGGGAGCGGGGGCAATGAGCAGTTCTTC.

CDR3 nucleotides: TGTGCCAGCAGTGATATCGGGGATGGCTACACCTTC. Its protein product is CASSDIGDGYTF. This chain joins TRBV25-1 and TRBJ1-2; no reliable D call. CDR3 length: 12 residues. CDR1 is MGHDK and CDR2 is SYGVNS in the germline V gene. V gave up 3 bases and J gave up 6 bases, with 8 bases separating them.